This TCR beta chain was observed in a study of blood T cells in healthy people across ages. Primers used in a second PCR of about 7 to 12 cycles were a sample-barcoded 5' primer and a J-beta primer mix. Samples each returned at least 3 million CDR3-containing paired-end reads. TCRdb fed the 5' RACE reads into MiXCR, producing one record per CDR3 protein. The sample lists about 1.1 million distinct CDR3 sequences, roughly two fifths occurring once. V was pared by 6 bases and J by 7 bases, with 16 bases of the junction left unmatched. The germline V gene encodes CDR1 MNHNS and CDR2 SASEGT. This CDR3 is built from 17 residues. Those donating, healthy Caucasian individuals from Russia, were aged roughly 6 to 90. Samples each yielded at least 6 micrograms of total RNA. This clonotype was picked up a small number of times.

This rearrangement joins TRBV6-1 to TRBJ1-4, with 8 nucleotides matching TRBD1. Material for sequencing was blood. The source is a man between 18 and 35 years old in good health. The CDR3: CASRDLGRGTGGEKLFF. The DNA for the CDR3 is TGTGCCAGCAGGGATCTGGGAAGGGGGACAGGCGGTGAAAAACTGTTTTTT.